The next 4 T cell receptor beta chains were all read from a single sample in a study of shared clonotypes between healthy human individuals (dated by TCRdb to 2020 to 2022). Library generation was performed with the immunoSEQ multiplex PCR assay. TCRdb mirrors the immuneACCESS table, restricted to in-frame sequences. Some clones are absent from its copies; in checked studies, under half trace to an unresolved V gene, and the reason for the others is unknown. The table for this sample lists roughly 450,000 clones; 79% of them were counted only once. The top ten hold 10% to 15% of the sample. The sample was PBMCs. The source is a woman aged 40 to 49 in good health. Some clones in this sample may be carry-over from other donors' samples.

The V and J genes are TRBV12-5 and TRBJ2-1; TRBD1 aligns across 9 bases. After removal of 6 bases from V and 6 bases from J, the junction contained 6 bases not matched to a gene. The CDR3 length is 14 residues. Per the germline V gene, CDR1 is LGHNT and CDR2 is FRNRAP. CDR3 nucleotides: TGTGCTAGTGGGACCGGGACAGGGTTCAATGAGCAGTTCTTC. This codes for CASGTGTGFNEQFF.

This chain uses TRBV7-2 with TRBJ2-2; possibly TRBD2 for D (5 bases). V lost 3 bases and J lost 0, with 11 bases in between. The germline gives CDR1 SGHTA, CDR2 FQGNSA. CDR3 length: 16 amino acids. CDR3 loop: CASSFKAEANTGELFF. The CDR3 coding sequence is TGTGCCAGCAGCTTTAAGGCGGAGGCGAACACCGGGGAGCTGTTTTTT.

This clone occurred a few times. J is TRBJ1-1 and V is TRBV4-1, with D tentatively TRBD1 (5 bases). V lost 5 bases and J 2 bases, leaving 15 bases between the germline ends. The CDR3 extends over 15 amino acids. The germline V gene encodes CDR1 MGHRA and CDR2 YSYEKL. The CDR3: CASSWLRGSNTEAFF. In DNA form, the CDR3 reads TGCGCCAGCAGCTGGCTGAGGGGTTCTAACACTGAAGCTTTCTTT.

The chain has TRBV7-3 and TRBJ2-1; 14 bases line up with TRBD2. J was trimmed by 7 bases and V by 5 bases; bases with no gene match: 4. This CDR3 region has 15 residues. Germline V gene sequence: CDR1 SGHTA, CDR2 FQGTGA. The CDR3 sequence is CASSRLAGGVNEQFF. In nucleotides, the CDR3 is TGTGCCAGCAGCCGACTAGCGGGAGGGGTAAATGAGCAGTTCTTC.